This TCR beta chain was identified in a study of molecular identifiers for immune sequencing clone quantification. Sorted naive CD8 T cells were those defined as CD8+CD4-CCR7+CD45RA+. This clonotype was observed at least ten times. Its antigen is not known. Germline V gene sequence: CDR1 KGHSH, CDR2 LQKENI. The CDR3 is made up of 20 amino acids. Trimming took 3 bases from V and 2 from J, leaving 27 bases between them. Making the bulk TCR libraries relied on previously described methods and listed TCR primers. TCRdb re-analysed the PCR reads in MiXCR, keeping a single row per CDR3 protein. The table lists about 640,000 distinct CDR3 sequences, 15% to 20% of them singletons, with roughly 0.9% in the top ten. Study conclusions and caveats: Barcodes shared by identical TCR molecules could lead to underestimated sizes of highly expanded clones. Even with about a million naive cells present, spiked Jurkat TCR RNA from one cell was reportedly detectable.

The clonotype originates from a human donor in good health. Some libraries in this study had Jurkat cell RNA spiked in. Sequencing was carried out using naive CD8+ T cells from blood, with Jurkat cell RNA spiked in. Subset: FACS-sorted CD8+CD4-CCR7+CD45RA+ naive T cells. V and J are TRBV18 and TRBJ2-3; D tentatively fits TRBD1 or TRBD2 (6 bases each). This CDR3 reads CASSPEFNGGSPQNTDTQYF. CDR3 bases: TGTGCCAGCTCACCTGAGTTCAACGGGGGCAGCCCGCAAAACACAGATACGCAGTATTTT. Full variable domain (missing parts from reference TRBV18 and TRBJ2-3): NAGVMQNPRHLVRRRGQEARLRCSPMKGHSHVYWYRQLPEEGLKFMVYLQKENIIDESGMPKERFSAEFPKEGPSILRIQQVVRGDSAAYFCASSPEFNGGSPQNTDTQYFGPGTRLTVL.